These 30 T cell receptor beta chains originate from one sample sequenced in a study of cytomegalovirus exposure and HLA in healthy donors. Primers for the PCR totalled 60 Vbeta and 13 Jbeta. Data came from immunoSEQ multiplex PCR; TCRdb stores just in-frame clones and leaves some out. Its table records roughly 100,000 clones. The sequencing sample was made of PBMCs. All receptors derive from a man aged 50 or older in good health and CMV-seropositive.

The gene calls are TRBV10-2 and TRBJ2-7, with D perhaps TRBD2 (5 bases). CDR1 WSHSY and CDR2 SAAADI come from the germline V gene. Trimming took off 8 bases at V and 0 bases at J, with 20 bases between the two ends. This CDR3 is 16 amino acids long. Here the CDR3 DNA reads TGCGCCAGCTCTACCGGAAGCGGCCTAAGCTCCTACGAGCAGTACGTC. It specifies CASSTGSGLSSYEQYV.

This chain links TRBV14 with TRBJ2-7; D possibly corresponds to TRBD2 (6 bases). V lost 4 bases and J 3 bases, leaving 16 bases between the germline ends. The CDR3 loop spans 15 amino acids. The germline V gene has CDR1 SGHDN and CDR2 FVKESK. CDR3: CASSLRGSNGYEQYF. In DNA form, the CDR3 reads TGTGCCAGCAGCCTCCGGGGGTCCAACGGCTACGAGCAGTACTTC. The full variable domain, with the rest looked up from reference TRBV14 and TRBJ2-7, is EAGVTQFPSHSVIEKGQTVTLRCDPISGHDNLYWYRRVMGKEIKFLLHFVKESKQDESGMPNNRFLAERTGGTYSTLKVQPAELEDSGVYFCASSLRGSNGYEQYFGPGTRLTVT.

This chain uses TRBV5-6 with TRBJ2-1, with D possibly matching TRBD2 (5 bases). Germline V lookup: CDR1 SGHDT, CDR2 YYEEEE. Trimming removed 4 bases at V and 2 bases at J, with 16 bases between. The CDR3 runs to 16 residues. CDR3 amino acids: CASSGYSISAYNEQFF. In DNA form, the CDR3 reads TGTGCCAGCAGCGGATACTCTATTAGCGCCTACAATGAGCAGTTCTTC. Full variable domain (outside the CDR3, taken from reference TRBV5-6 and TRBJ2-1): DAGVTQSPTHLIKTRGQQVTLRCSPKSGHDTVSWYQQALGQGPQFIFQYYEEEERQRGNFPDRFSGHQFPNYSSELNVNALLLGDSALYLCASSGYSISAYNEQFFGPGTRLTVL.

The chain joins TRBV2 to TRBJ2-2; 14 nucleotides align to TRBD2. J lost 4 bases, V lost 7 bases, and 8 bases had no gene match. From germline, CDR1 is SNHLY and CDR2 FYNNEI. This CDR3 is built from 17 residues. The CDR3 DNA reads TGTGCCAGCACCCAGACTAGCGGGAGGGCGAGCACCGGGGAGCTGTTTTTT. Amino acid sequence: CASTQTSGRASTGELFF.

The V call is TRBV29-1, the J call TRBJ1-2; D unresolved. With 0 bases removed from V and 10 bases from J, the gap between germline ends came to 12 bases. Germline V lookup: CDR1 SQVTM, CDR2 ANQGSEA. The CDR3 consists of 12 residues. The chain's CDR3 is CSVEESDTTYTF. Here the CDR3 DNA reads TGCAGCGTTGAAGAGTCTGACACCACCTACACCTTC.

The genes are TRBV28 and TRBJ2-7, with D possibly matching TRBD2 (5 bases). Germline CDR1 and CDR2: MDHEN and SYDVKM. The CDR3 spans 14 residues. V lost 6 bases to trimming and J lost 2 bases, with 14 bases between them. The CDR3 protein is CASSSSSTPYEQYV. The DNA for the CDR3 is TGTGCCAGCAGCTCTAGCTCCACTCCCTACGAGCAGTACGTC.

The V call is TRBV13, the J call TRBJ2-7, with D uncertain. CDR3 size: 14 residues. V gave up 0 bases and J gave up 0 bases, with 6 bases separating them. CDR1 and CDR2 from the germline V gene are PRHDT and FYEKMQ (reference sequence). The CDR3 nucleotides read TGTGCCAGCAGCTTAGGAGCGAGCTCCTACGAGCAGTACTTC. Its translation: CASSLGASSYEQYF.

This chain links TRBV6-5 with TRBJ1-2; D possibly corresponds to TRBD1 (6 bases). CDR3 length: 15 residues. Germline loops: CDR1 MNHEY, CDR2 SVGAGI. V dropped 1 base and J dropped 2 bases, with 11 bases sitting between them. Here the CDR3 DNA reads TGTGCCAGCAGTTACTTCCAGGGGCTAAACTATGGCTACACCTTC. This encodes CASSYFQGLNYGYTF.

The CDR3 here is CASSLGGTPQYF. CDR3 nucleotides: TGTGCCAGCAGCTTAGGGGGGACACCCCAGTACTTC. This chain joins TRBV7-6 and TRBJ2-7; a weak D match, TRBD1 (6 bases). V dropped 1 base and J dropped 10 bases, with 11 bases sitting between them. The CDR3 is made up of 12 amino acids. Per the germline V gene, CDR1 is SGHVS and CDR2 is FNYEAQ.

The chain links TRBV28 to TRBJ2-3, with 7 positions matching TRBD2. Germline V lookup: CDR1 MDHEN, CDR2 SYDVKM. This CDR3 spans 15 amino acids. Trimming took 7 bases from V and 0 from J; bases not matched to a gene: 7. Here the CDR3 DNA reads TGTGCCAGCACCTTGGGGGGGACTAGCACAGATACGCAGTATTTT. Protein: CASTLGGTSTDTQYF.

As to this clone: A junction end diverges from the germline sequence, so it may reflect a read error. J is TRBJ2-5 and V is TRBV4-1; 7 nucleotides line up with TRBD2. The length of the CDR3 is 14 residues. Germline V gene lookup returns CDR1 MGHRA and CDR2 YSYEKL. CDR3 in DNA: TGCGCCAGCAGCCAAACTAGCGCCCAAGAGGCCCAGTACTTC. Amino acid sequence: CASSQTSAQEAQYF.

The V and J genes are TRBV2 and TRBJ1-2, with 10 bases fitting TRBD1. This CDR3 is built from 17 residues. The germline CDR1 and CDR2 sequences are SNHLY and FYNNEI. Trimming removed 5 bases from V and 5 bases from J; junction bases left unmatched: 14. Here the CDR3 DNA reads TGTGCCAGCAGTCTCGGGACAGGGGATTCAAAGAGGTATGGCTACACCTTC. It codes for CASSLGTGDSKRYGYTF.

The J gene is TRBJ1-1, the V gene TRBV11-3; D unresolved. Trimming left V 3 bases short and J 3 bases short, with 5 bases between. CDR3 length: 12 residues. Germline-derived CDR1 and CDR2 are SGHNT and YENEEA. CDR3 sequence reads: CASSFGDTEAFF. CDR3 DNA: TGTGCCAGCAGCTTCGGAGACACTGAAGCTTTCTTT.

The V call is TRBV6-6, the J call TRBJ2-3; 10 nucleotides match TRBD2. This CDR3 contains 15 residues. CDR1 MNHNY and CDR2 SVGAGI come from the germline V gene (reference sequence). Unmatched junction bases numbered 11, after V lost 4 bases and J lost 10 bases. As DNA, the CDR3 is TGTGCCAGCAGTTCCCTAGCGGGAGAAATTATCGCGCAGTATTTT. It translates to CASSSLAGEIIAQYF.

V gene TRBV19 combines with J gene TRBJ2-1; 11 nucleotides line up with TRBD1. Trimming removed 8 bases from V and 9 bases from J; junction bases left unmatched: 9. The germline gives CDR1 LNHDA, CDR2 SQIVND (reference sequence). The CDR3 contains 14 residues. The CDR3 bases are TGTGCCAGTGGACCCCGGACAGGGGGCGGTGAGCAGTTCTTC. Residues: CASGPRTGGGEQFF.

CDR3 protein: CASSPIAGTSELYEQYF. CDR3 DNA: TGTGCCAGCTCACCGATAGCCGGGACTAGCGAACTCTACGAGCAGTACTTC. V gene TRBV18 combines with J gene TRBJ2-7; TRBD2 matches 10 bases. The CDR3 runs 17 residues. Germline lookup yields CDR1 KGHSH and CDR2 LQKENI. V lost 3 bases, J lost 3 bases, and 11 bases stayed unmatched.

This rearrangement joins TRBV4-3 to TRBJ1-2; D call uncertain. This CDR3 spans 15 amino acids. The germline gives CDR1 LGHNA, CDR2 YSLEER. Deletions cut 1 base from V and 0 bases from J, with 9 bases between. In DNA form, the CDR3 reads TGCGCCAGCAGCCAAGTGTTGGGAGCTAACTATGGCTACACCTTC. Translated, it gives CASSQVLGANYGYTF.

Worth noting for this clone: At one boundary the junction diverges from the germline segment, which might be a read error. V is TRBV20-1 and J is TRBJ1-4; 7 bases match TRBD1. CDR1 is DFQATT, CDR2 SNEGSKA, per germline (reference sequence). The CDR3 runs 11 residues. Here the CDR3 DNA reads TGCAGTGCTAGGGCAGGACAGGAGTTATTATTT. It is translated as CSARAGQELLF.

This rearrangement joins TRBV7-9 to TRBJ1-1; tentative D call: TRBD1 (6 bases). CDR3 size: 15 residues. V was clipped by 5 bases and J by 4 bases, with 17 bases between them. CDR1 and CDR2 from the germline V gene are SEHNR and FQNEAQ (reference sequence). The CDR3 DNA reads TGTGCCAGCAGCCAAGCCAGGGGATGGGCCACTGAAGCTTTCTTT. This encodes CASSQARGWATEAFF.

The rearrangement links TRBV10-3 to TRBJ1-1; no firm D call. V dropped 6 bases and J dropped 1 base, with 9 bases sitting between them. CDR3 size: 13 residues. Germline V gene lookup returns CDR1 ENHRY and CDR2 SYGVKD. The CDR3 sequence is CAIRRGQNTEAFF. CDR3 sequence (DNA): TGTGCCATCAGGAGAGGCCAGAACACTGAAGCTTTCTTT.

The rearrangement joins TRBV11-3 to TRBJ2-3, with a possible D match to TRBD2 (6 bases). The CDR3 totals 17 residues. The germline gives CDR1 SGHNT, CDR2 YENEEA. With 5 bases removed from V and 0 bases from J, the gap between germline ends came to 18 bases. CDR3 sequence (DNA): TGTGCCAGCAGCCCACCGGGACTTCTATTTAGCACAGATACGCAGTATTTT. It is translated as CASSPPGLLFSTDTQYF.

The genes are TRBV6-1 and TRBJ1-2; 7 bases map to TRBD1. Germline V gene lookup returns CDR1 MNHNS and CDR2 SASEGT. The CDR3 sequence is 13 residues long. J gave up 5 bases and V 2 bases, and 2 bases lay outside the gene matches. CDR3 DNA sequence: TGTGCCAGCAGTGAATGGACAGGTTATGGCTACACCTTC. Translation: CASSEWTGYGYTF.

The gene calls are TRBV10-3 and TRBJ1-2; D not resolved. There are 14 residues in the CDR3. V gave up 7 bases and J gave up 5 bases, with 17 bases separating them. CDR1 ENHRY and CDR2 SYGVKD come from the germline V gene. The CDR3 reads CAITRGGSTYGYTF. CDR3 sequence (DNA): TGTGCCATCACTAGAGGTGGCTCTACGTATGGCTACACCTTC.

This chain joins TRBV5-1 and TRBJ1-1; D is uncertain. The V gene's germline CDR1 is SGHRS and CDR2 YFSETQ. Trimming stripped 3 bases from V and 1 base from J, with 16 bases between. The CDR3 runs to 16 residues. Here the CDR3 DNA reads TGCGCCAGCAGCTCGAGAACCTCATACGCGAACACTGAAGCTTTCTTT. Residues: CASSSRTSYANTEAFF.

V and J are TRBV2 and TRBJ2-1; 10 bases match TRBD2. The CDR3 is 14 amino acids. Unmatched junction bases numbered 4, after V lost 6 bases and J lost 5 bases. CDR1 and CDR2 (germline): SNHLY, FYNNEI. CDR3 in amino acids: CASRGLANHNEQFF. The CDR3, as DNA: TGTGCCAGCAGGGGACTAGCGAACCACAATGAGCAGTTCTTC.

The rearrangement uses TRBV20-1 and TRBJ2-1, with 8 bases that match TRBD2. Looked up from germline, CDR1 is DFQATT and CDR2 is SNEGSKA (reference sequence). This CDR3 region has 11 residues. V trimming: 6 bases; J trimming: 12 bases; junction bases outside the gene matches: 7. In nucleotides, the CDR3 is TGCAGTGCGTCCGGGACTAGATGGCAGTTCTTC. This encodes CSASGTRWQFF.

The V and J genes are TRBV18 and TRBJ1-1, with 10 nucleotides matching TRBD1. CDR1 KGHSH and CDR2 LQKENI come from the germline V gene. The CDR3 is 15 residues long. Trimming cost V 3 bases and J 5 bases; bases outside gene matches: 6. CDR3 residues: CASSPDRGLRTEAFF. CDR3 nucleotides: TGTGCCAGCTCACCCGACAGGGGGCTACGGACTGAAGCTTTCTTT.

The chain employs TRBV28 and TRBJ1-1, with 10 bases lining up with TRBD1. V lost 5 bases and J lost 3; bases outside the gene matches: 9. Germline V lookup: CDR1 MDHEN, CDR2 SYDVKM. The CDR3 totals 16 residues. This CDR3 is CASSMTGTGVDTEAFF. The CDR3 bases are TGTGCCAGCAGTATGACCGGGACAGGGGTGGACACTGAAGCTTTCTTT.

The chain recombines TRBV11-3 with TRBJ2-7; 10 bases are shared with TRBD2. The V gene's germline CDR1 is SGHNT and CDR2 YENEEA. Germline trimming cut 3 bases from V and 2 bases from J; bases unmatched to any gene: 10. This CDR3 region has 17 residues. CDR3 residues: CASSFRPLAGVPYEQYF. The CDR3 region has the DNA TGTGCCAGCAGCTTCCGTCCGCTAGCGGGAGTTCCCTACGAGCAGTACTTC.

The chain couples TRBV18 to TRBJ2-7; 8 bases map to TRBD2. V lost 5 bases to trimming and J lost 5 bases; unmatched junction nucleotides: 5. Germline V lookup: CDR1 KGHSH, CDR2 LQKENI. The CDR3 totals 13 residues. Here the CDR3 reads CASSAAGGDEQYV. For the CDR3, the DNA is TGTGCCAGCTCAGCTGCCGGGGGGGACGAGCAGTACGTC.